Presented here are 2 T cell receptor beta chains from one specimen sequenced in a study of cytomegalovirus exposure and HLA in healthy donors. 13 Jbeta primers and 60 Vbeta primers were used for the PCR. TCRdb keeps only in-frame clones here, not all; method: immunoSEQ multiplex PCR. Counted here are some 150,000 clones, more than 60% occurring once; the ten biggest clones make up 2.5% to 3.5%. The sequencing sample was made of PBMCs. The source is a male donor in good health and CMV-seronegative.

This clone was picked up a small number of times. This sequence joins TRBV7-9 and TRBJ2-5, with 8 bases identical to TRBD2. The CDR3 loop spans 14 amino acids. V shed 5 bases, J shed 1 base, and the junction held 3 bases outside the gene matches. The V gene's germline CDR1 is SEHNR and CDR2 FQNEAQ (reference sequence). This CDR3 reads CASSLSGVQETQYF. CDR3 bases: TGTGCCAGCAGCCTTAGCGGGGTCCAAGAGACCCAGTACTTC.

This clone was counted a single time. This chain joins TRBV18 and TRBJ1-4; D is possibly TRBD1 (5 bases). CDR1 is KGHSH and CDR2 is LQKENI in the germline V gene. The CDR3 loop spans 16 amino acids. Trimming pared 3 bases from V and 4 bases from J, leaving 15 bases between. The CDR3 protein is CASSPRGGTVNEKLFF. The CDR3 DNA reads TGTGCCAGCTCACCCCGTGGAGGGACGGTTAATGAAAAACTGTTTTTT.